This entry describes one T cell receptor beta chain. The sample originates from a study of technical replicates of blood from a handful of donors. This CDR3 spans 14 amino acids. Trimming removed 2 bases at V and 1 base at J, with 7 bases between. The germline CDR1 and CDR2 sequences are SGHRS and YFSETQ. Produced via immunoSEQ multiplex PCR; TCRdb's table is partial and in-frame only. This sample has 55,000 to 75,000 clones, with about 87% found just once. The sequence derives from a human donor in good health. Some clones in this sample may be carry-over from other donors' samples. The material sequenced was PBMCs. V usage is TRBV5-1 and J usage is TRBJ2-1; D gene uncertain. The CDR3, as DNA: TGCGCCAGCAGCTTTTCAGGATCCTACAATGAGCAGTTCTTC. This encodes CASSFSGSYNEQFF.